Listed below are T cell receptor beta chains from one sample, sequenced in a study of T cell repertoires in cytomegalovirus infection. TCRdb passed the reads through MiXCR, listing each CDR3 protein once. This sample carries about 490,000 distinct CDR3 sequences, about 11% of them seen once, and the ten largest clones take roughly 10%. The sample taken for sequencing was PBMCs. The receptor set was obtained from a human donor in good health (CMV status not recorded). Some clones in this sample may be carry-over from other donors' samples. CDR3s leave out the opening cysteine and the closing phenylalanine or tryptophan.

v_call	j_call	cdr3_aa
TRBV7-9	TRBJ1-1	ASSPLRREPEAF
TRBV3-1	TRBJ2-1	ASSQDGAPLAGSSSYNEQF
TRBV5-1	TRBJ1-5	ASSLGGPWGQPQH
TRBV6-5	TRBJ2-2	ASSYSHSGGAGGELF
TRBV11-2	TRBJ2-3	ASSFGGMDTQY
TRBV7-6	TRBJ2-5	ASSFGWRETQY
TRBV7-6	TRBJ2-3	ASSSPRGGASWTQY
TRBV20-1	TRBJ2-1	SARGSAGGPRVNEQF
TRBV5-1	TRBJ1-1	ASSFGSGDIEAF
TRBV5-4	TRBJ2-4	ASSFVRGGRNIQY
TRBV20-1	TRBJ2-3	SARLAGVTDTQY
TRBV7-2	TRBJ2-7	ASRSGTGPSYEQY
TRBV2	TRBJ1-5	ASSETGAAQTYSNQPQH
TRBV2	TRBJ1-3	ASSEEMSSR
TRBV6-1	TRBJ2-2	ASSNRGFYTGELF
TRBV5-1	TRBJ2-3	ASSGGTYSTDTQY
TRBV18	TRBJ1-1	ASSPPSSSSSNTEAF
TRBV12-3/TRBV12-4	TRBJ2-1	ASRGSGTSGNEQF
TRBV27	TRBJ1-2	ASSLYRVLYGYT
TRBV7-9	TRBJ2-7	ASSLVSGPYEQY
TRBV6-4	TRBJ2-2	ASSARVFGELF
TRBV2	TRBJ2-7	ASQVDEQY
TRBV20-1	TRBJ2-1	SAARGTAYNEQF
TRBV9	TRBJ1-5	ASSVEGGNQPQH
TRBV5-1	TRBJ2-5	ASSGTSGREVGETQY
TRBV19	TRBJ1-1	ASINPTNTEAF
TRBV20-1	TRBJ1-5	SATGSNQPQH
TRBV28	TRBJ1-2	ASSRQGNVYGYT
TRBV11-2	TRBJ1-1	ASSLVWAGSNTEAF
TRBV7-8	TRBJ2-1	ASSDLNGNFYNEQF
TRBV7-2	TRBJ1-1	ASGSTGGDTEAF
TRBV27	TRBJ1-5	ASSSSVGQYSNQPQH
TRBV7-8	TRBJ1-2	ASSGRDTGYGYT
TRBV11-2	TRBJ2-1	ASSSTSGRAWVEQF
TRBV20-1	TRBJ1-1	SARPLADTEAF
TRBV19	TRBJ1-2	ASSRDRGTGGYT
TRBV10-3	TRBJ2-7	AISESTLGDEQY
TRBV7-2	TRBJ2-6	ASSSAFPTGANVLT
TRBV5-1	TRBJ1-5	ASSLEGGFGEPQH
TRBV7-9	TRBJ2-2	ASRGTTNTGELF
TRBV28	TRBJ2-1	ASVLNRPPNEQF
TRBV29-1	TRBJ1-1	SATGRGGITEAF
TRBV7-9	TRBJ2-2	APADGGELF
TRBV5-1	TRBJ1-2	ASSFRQGSLYGYT
TRBV7-9	TRBJ2-6	ASRSKLFSGANVLT
TRBV4-2	TRBJ2-7	ASSQPRTGGSYEQY
TRBV20-1	TRBJ2-1	SLTSGYNEQF
TRBV7-9	TRBJ1-6	ASSLESPLH
TRBV24-1	TRBJ1-1	ATSDLGGGRKPSEAF
TRBV7-8	TRBJ2-5	ASSPLAGGPGETQY
TRBV14	TRBJ2-1	ASSQVPGTNEQF
TRBV19	TRBJ1-1	ASRLGRDTEAF
TRBV2	TRBJ2-5	ASKPTSGVAETQY
TRBV20-1	TRBJ2-7	SATFQGRYEQY
TRBV29-1	TRBJ1-2	SVERGRGSAGYGYT